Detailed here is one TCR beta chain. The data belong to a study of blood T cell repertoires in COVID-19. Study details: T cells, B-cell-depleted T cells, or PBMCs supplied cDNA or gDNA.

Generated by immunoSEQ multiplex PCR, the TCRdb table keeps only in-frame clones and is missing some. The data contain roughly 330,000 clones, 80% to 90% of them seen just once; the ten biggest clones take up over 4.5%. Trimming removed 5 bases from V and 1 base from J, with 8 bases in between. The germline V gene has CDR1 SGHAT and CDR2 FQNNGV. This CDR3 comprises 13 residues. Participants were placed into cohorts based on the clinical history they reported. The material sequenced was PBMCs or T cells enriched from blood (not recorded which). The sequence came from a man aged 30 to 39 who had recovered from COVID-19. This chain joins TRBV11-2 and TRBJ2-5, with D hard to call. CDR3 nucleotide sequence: TGTGCCAGCAGCCCGCTAGTCCAAGAGACCCAGTACTTC. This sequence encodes CASSPLVQETQYF.